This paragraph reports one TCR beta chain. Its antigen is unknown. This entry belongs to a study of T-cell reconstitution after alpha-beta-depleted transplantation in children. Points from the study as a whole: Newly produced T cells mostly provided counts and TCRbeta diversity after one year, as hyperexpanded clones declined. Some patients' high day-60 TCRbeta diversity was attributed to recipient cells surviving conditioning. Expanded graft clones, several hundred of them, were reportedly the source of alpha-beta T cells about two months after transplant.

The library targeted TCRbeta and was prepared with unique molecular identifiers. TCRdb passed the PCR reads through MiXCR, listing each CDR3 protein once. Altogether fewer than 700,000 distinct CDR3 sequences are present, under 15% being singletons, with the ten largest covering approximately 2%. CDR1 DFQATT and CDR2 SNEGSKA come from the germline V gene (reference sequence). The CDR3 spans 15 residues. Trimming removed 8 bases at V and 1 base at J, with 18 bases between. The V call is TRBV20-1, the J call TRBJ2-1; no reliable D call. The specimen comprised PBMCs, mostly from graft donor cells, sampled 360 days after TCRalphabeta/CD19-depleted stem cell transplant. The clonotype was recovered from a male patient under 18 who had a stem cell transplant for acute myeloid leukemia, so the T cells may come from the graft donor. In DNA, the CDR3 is TGCAGTTCTAAACGGTTAGCAGGTTCCTACAATGAGCAGTTCTTC. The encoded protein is CSSKRLAGSYNEQFF.